This paragraph covers one T cell receptor (beta chain) sequence. Deletions cut 5 bases from V and 7 bases from J, with 9 bases between. Germline assignment: CDR1 SGHAT and CDR2 FQNNGV. The CDR3 is 13 amino acids. This sample stems from a study of blood T cell repertoires in COVID-19. The method was immunoSEQ multiplex PCR; TCRdb's version includes in-frame clones alone and lacks a portion of them. The sample carries around 99,000 clones, about 91% recorded once. The TCR sequence derives from a man aged 45-65 years with active or convalescent COVID-19. The sequenced sample was peripheral blood. The chain joins TRBV11-2 to TRBJ1-6; no clear D gene. This CDR3 reads CASSPITNSPLHF. In DNA form, the CDR3 reads TGTGCCAGCAGCCCAATAACAAATTCACCCCTCCACTTT.